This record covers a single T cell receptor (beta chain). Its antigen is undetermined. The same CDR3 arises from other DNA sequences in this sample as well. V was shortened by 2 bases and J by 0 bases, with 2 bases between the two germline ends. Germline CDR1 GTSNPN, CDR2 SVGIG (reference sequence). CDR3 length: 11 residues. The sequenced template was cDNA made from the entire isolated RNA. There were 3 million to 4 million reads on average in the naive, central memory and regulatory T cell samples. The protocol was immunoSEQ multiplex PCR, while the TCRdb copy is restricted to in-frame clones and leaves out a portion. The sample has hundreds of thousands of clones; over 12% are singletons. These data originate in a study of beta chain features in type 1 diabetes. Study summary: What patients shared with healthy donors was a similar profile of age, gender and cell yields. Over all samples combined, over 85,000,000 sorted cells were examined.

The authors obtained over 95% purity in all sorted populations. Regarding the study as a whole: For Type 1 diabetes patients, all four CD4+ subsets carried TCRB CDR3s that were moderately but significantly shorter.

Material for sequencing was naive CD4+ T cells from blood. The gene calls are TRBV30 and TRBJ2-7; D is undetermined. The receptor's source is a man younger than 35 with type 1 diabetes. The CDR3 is CAWSNSYEQYF. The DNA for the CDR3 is TGTGCCTGGAGTAACTCCTACGAGCAGTACTTC.